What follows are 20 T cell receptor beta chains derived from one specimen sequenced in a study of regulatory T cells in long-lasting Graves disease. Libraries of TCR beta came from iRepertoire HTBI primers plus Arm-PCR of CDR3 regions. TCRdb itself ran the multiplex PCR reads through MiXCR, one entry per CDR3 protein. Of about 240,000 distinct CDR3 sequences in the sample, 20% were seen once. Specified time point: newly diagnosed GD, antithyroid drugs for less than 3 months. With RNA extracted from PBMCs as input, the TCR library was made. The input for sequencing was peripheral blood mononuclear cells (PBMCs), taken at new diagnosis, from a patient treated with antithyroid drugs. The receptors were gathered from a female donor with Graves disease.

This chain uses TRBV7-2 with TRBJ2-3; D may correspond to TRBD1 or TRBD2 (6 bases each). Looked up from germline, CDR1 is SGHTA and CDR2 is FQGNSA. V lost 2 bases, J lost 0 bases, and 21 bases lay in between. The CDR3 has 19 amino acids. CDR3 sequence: CASSLSRLRTGTSTDTQYF. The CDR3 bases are TGTGCCAGCAGCTTAAGTAGGCTCCGAACAGGGACTAGCACAGATACGCAGTATTTT.

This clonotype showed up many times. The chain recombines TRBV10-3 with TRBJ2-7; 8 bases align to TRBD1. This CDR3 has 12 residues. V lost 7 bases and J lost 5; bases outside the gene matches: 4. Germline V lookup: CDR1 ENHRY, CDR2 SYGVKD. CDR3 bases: TGTGCCATCACCCCGACAGGGGACGAGCAGTACTTC. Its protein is CAITPTGDEQYF.

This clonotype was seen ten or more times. The CDR3 DNA is TGTGCCAGCAGCCGAGGTGGGAACTCCTACAATGAGCAGTTCTTC. Its translation is CASSRGGNSYNEQFF. The chain links TRBV5-6 to TRBJ2-1; no clear D. The V end was cut by 4 bases, the J end by 0 bases, with 11 bases between. The CDR3 totals 15 residues. Germline CDR1 reads SGHDT; CDR2 reads YYEEEE.

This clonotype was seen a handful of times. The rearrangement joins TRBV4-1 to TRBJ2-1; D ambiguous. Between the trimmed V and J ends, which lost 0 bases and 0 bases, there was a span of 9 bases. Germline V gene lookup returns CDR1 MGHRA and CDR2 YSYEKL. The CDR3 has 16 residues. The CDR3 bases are TGCGCCAGCAGCCAAGAGCTGGGAAGCTCCTACAATGAGCAGTTCTTC. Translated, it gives CASSQELGSSYNEQFF.

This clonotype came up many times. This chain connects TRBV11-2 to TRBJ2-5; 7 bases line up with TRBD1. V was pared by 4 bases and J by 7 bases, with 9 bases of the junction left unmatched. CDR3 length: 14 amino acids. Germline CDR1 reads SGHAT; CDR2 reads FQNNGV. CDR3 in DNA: TGTGCCAGCAGCTCCTACAGGGGAGTAGGGACCCAGTACTTC. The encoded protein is CASSSYRGVGTQYF.

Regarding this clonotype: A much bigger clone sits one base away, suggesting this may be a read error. The CDR3 loop reads CANSPRDYNNEQFF. The CDR3 bases are TGTGCCAACAGCCCAAGGGACTACAACAATGAGCAGTTCTTC. This chain joins TRBV9 and TRBJ2-1, with TRBD2 matching 7 bases. The CDR3 extends over 14 amino acids. Per the germline V gene, CDR1 is SGDLS and CDR2 is YYNGEE.

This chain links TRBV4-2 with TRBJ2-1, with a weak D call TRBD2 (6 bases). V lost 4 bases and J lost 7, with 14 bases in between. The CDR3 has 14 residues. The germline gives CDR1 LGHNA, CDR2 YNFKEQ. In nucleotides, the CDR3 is TGTGCCAGCAGCCCGGACCCCCTAGCGAATGAGCAGTTCTTC. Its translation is CASSPDPLANEQFF.

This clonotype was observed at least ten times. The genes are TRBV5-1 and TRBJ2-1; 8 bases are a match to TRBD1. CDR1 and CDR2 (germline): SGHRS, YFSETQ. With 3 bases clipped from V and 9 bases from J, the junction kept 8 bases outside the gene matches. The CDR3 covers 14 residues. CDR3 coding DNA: TGCGCCAGCAGCTGGGACAGGATCAGGGGTGAGCAGTTCTTC. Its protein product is CASSWDRIRGEQFF.

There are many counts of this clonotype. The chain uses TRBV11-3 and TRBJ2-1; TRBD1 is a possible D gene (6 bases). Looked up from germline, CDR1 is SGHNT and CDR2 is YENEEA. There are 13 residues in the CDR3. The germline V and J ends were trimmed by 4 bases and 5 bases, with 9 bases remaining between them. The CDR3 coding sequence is TGTGCCAGCAGCTGGACAGTAAACAATGAGCAGTTCTTC. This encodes CASSWTVNNEQFF. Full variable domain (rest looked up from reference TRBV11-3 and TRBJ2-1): EAGVVQSPRYKIIEKKQPVAFWCNPISGHNTLYWYLQNLGQGPELLIRYENEEAVDDSQLPKDRFSAERLKGVDSTLKIQPAELGDSAVYLCASSWTVNNEQFFGPGTRLTVL.

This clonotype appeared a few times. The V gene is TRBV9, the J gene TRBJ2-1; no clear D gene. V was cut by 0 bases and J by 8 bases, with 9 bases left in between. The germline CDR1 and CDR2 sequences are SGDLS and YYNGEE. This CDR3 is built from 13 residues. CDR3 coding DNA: TGTGCCAGCAGCGTAGCAGCTAGTTATGAGCAGTTCTTC. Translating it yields CASSVAASYEQFF.

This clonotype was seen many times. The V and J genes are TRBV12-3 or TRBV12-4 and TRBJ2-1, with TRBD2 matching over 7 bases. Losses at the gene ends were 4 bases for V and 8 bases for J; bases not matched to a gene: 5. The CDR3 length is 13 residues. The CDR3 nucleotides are TGTGCCAGCAGTTGGGGGGGGAGCGATGAGCAGTTCTTC. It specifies CASSWGGSDEQFF.

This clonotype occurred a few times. The CDR3 DNA follows: TGTGCCAGCAGCCCCGGTGGGGGGTTTTCACCCCTCCACTTT. Translated: CASSPGGGFSPLHF. The rearrangement joins TRBV5-8 to TRBJ1-6, with TRBD1 as a possible D gene (5 bases). The CDR3 loop spans 14 amino acids. The germline gives CDR1 SGHTS, CDR2 YDEGEE. The V and J ends lost 4 bases and 9 bases respectively, with 14 bases between them. Drawing the rest from reference TRBV5-8 and TRBJ1-6, the complete variable domain is EAGVTQSPTHLIKTRGQQATLRCSPISGHTSVYWYQQALGLGLQFLLWYDEGEERNRGNFPPRFSGRQFPNYSSELNVNALELEDSALYLCASSPGGGFSPLHFGNGTRLTVT.

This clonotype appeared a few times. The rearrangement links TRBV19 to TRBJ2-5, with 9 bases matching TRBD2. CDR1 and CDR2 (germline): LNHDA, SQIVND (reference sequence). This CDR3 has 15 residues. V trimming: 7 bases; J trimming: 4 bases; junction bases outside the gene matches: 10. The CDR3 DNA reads TGTGCCAGTACCCCCGCGGGGGGGGGGAGAGAGACCCAGTACTTC. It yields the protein CASTPAGGGRETQYF. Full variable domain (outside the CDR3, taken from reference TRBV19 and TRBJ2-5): DGGITQSPKYLFRKEGQNVTLSCEQNLNHDAMYWYRQDPGQGLRLIYYSQIVNDFQKGDIAEGYSVSREKKESFPLTVTSAQKNPTAFYLCASTPAGGGRETQYFGPGTRLLVL.

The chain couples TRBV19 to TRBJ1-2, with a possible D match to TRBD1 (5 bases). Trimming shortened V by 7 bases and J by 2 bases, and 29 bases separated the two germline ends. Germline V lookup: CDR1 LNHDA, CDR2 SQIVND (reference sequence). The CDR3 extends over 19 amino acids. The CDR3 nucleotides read TGTGCCAGTATCGACAAAGCTTCCGGGACCCTCGGAGAGAACTATGGCTACACCTTC. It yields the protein CASIDKASGTLGENYGYTF. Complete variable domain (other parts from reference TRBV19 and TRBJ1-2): DGGITQSPKYLFRKEGQNVTLSCEQNLNHDAMYWYRQDPGQGLRLIYYSQIVNDFQKGDIAEGYSVSREKKESFPLTVTSAQKNPTAFYLCASIDKASGTLGENYGYTFGSGTRLTVV.

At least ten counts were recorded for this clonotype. DNA for the CDR3: TGTGCCACCAGCAGGGACAGGGGGTCCTACGAGCAGTACTTC. It translates to CATSRDRGSYEQYF. V is TRBV15 and J is TRBJ2-7; TRBD1 aligns across 10 bases. The CDR3 has 14 amino acids. Germline V gene data show CDR1 as LNHNV and CDR2 as YYDKDF (reference sequence). V shed 3 bases, J shed 1 base, and the junction held 0 bases outside the gene matches.

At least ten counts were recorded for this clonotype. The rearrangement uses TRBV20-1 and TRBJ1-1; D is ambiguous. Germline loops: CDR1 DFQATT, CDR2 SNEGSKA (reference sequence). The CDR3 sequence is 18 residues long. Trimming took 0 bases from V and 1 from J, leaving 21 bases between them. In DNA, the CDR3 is TGCAGTGCTAGAGATCTAAGCTTTTTAAGTAACCCGAACACTGAAGCTTTCTTT. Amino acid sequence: CSARDLSFLSNPNTEAFF.

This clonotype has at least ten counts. CDR3 coding DNA: TGTGCCAGCTCCCGGGACCCGGGAAGCCAAGAGACCCAGTACTTC. Translating it yields CASSRDPGSQETQYF. The chain is built from TRBV18 and TRBJ2-5; D possibly matches TRBD1 or TRBD2 (5 bases each). Germline V CDR1 and CDR2: KGHSH, LQKENI. The V end was cut by 6 bases, the J end by 1 base, with 15 bases between. This CDR3 spans 15 amino acids.

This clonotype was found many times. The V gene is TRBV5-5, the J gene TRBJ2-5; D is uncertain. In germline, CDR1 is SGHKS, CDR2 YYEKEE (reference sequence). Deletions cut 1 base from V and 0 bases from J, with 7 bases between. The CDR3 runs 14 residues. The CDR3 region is CASSLWRNQETQYF. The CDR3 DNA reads TGTGCCAGCAGCTTGTGGCGGAACCAAGAGACCCAGTACTTC.

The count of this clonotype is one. CDR3 nucleotide sequence: TGTGCCAGCAGCCCCTCCTACGAGCAGTACTTTGGGCCGGGCACCGGGGAGCTGTTTTTT. It translates to CASSPSYEQYFGPGTGELFF. The chain couples TRBV12-3 or TRBV12-4 to TRBJ2-2; unclear D gene. The V end lost 6 bases, the J end lost 4 bases, and 30 bases lay between the germline ends. This CDR3 has 20 residues.

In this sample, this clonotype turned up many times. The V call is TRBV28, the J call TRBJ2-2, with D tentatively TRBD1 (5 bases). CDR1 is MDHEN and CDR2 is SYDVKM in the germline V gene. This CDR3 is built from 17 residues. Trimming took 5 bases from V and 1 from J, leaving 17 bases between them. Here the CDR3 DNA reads TGTGCCAGCAGTATGTCAGGGTCCCCATTGAACACCGGGGAGCTGTTTTTT. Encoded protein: CASSMSGSPLNTGELFF.